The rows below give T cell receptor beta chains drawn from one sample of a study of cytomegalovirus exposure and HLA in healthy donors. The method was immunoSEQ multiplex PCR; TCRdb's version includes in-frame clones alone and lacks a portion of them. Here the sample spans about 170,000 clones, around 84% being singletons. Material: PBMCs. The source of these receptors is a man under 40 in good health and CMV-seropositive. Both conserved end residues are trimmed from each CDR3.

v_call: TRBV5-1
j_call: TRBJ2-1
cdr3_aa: ASSVTSGRNNEQF

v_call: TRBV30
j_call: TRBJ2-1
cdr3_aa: AWSVQTNEQF

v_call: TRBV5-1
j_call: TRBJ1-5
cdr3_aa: ASSLGQGRNQPQH

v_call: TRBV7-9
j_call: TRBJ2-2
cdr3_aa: ASSSQDGGELF

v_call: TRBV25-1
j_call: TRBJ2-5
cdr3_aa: ASSEAPARGKETQY

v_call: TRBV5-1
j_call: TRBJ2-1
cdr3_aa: ASGTLAGGNEQF

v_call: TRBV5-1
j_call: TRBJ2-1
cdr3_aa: ASSYGQGRNEQF

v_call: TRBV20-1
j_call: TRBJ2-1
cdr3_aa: SAREEGEQF

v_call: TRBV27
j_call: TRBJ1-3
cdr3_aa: ASSPGQGLISGNTIY

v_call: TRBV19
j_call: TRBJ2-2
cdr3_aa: ASSLTGGTGELF

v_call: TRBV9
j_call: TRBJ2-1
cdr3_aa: ASSVGAGDIEQF

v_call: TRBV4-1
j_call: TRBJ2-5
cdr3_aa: ASRRREESAQETQY

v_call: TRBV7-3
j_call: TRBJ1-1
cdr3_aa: ASSPGGPSTEAF

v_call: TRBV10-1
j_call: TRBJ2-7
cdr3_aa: ASSGGSYEQY

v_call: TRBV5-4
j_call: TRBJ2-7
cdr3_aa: ASSPREGGFYEQY

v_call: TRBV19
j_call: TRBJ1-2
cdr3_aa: ASSIGGGQGYGYT

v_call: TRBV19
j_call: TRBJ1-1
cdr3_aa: ASSSTGVRTEAF

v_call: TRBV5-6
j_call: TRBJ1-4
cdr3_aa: ASSFSTGGWEKLF

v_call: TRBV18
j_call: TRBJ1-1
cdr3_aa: ASSPKPDRGNTEAF

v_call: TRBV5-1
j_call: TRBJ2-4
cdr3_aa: ASSSGTSGRATNIQY

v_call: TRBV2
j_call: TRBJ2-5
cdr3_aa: ASSKESPGQGLTQY

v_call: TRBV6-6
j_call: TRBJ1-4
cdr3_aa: ASSHPPRDNEKLF

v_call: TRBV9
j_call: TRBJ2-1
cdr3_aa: ASGPGTRGHGEQF

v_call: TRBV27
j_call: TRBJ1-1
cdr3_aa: ASWTGTGSYGTEAF

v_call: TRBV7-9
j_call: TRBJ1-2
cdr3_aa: ASSLGGGYGYT

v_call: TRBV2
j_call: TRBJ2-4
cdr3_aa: ASSSTVFVAKNIQY

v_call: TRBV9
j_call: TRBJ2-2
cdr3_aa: ASSVEKGPPNTGELF